This TCR beta chain was found in a study of neurological immune-mediated disorders. This clonotype appeared many times. The antigen is undetermined. Germline CDR1 reads SQVTM; CDR2 reads ANQGSEA. V dropped 7 bases and J dropped 2 bases, with 9 bases sitting between them. The CDR3 extends over 13 amino acids. General observations from the study: The absence of any CDR3 amino acid sequence shared by expanded clones across subjects suggests that repertoires were private in all groups.

Synthesis of cDNA was performed by 5'RACE using 10-nucleotide random UMIs. MiXCR, applied by TCRdb to the 5' RACE reads, yields one record per CDR3 protein. Among 50,000 to 60,000 distinct CDR3 sequences listed, 2% to 2.5% were seen once. The J gene is TRBJ2-6, the V gene TRBV29-1; weak D call: TRBD1 (6 bases). The specimen was PBMCs. The receptor was isolated from a man between 45 and 60 years old with multiple sclerosis. In DNA, the CDR3 is TGCAGCGGACAGGCTCCTGGGGCCAACGTCCTGACTTTC. Translation gives CSGQAPGANVLTF.